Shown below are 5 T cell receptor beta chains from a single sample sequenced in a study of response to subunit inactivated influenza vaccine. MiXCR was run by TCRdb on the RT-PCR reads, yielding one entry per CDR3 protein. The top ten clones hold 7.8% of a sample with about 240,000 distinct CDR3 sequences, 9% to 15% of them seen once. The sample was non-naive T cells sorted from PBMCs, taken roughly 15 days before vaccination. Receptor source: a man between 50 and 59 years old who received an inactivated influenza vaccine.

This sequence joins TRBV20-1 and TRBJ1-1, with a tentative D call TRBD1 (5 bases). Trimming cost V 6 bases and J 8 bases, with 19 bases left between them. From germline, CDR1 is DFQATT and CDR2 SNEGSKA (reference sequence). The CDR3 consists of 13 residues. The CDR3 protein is CSAHRLSRTEAFF. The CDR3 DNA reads TGCAGTGCCCACAGGTTATCCAGGACGGAAGCTTTCTTT.

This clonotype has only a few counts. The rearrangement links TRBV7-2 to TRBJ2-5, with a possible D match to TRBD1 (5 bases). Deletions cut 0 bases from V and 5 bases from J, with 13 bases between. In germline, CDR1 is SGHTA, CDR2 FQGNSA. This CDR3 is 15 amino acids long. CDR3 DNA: TGTGCCAGCAGCTTAGCCGCTAGGGGCCGCGAGACCCAGTACTTC. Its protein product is CASSLAARGRETQYF.

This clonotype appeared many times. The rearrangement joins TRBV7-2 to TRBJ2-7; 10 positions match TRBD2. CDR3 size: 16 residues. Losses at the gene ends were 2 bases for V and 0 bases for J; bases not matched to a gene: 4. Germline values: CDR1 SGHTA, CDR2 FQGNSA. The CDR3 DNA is TGTGCCAGCAGCTTAATGTCTAGCGGGAGCTCCTACGAGCAGTACTTC. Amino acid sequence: CASSLMSSGSSYEQYF.

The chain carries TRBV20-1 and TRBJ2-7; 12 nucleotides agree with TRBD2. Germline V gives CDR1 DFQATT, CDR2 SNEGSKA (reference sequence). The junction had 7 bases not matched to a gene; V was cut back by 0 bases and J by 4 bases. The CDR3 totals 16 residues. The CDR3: CSARELLAGGGYEQYF. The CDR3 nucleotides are TGCAGTGCTAGAGAATTACTAGCGGGAGGTGGTTACGAGCAGTACTTC.

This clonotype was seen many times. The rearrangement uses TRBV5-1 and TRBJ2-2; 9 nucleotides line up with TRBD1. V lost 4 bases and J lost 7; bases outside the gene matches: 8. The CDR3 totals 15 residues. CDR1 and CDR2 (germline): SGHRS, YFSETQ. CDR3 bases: TGCGCCAGCAGCCCCCCGGGACAGGGTATCGGGGAGCTGTTTTTT. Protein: CASSPPGQGIGELFF.